This is a list of T cell receptor beta chains from one sample in a study of T cell repertoires in aging, cancer and after chemotherapy. Each CDR3 protein is one row after TCRdb ran MiXCR on the multiplex PCR reads. The sample consists of over 8,500 distinct CDR3 sequences, approximately 25% of them appearing once. Source material: blood. Receptor source: a human donor in good health. Both conserved end residues are part of each CDR3. The D gene is left open where the match is weak. Size is stated for part of the rows, as once, few or many counts, or as a class when the clone is expanded.

length	V	J	size	D	CDR3	DNA
17	TRBV27	TRBJ2-3	.	TRBD2	CASSRYPGLATTDTQYF	TGTGCCAGCAGTCGTTACCCCGGACTAGCCACCACAGATACGCAGTATTTT
15	TRBV6-1	TRBJ1-5	.	.	CASSGVSGSNQPQHF	TGTGCCAGCAGTGGAGTTTCTGGTAGCAATCAGCCCCAGCATTTT
13	TRBV6-2/TRBV6-3	TRBJ1-2	medium-sized	.	CASSYVQAYGYTF	TGTGCCAGCAGTTACGTCCAGGCCTATGGCTACACCTTC
15	TRBV23-1	TRBJ1-2	.	TRBD1	CASVRAWDSPYGYTF	TGCGCCAGCGTCCGGGCATGGGACAGTCCCTATGGCTACACCTTC
14	TRBV6-5	TRBJ2-1	.	TRBD2	CASRYSGNYNEQFF	TGTGCCAGCAGATACAGCGGGAACTACAATGAGCAGTTCTTC
16	TRBV27	TRBJ2-7	few	TRBD1	CASSLGGQGISYEQYF	TGTGCCAGCAGTTTAGGTGGACAGGGTATATCCTACGAGCAGTACTTC
15	TRBV5-4	TRBJ2-1	.	.	CASSLQAPSYNEQFF	TGTGCCAGCAGCTTACAGGCGCCCAGCTACAATGAGCAGTTCTTC
14	TRBV6-2/TRBV6-3	TRBJ1-5	medium-sized	.	CASRGGPLYQPQHF	TGTGCCAGCAGAGGGGGGCCACTATATCAGCCCCAGCATTTT
16	TRBV7-9	TRBJ2-1	.	.	CASSLVGRGKNNEQFF	TGTGCCAGCAGCTTAGTAGGGCGGGGAAAGAACAATGAGCAGTTCTTC
14	TRBV5-1	TRBJ2-7	few	TRBD2	CASSLASGSREAYF	TGCGCCAGCAGCTTGGCTAGCGGGAGTCGCGAGGCGTACTTC
17	TRBV9	TRBJ2-1	few	.	CASSVTPQPAPHNEQFF	TGTGCCAGCAGCGTAACACCTCAGCCAGCTCCCCACAATGAGCAGTTCTTC
14	TRBV20-1	TRBJ1-2	.	.	CSARERGRDYGYTF	TGCAGTGCTAGAGAACGGGGCAGGGACTATGGCTACACCTTC
15	TRBV20-1	TRBJ2-7	.	.	CSAIGQTGAPYEQYF	TGCAGTGCTATAGGTCAGACGGGAGCCCCCTACGAGCAGTACTTC
14	TRBV7-2	TRBJ2-7	medium-sized	.	CASSLLRVTYEQYF	TGTGCCAGCAGCTTATTGCGCGTAACCTACGAGCAGTACTTC
15	TRBV28	TRBJ1-1	medium-sized	.	CASSKGPTYNTEAFF	TGTGCCAGCAGCAAGGGACCGACTTATAACACTGAAGCTTTCTTT
15	TRBV6-1	TRBJ2-1	once	.	CASDSGALGRNEQFF	TGTGCCAGCGACTCAGGGGCCCTGGGTAGGAATGAGCAGTTCTTC
16	TRBV24-1	TRBJ2-3	once	TRBD2	CAIGGRGIANSDTQYF	TGTGCCATCGGGGGGAGGGGTATAGCTAATTCAGATACGCAGTATTTT
15	TRBV12-3/TRBV12-4	TRBJ2-5	.	TRBD1	CASSPQTGGVETQYF	TGTGCCAGCAGTCCCCAGACAGGGGGAGTGGAGACCCAGTACTTC
14	TRBV19	TRBJ1-5	medium-sized	.	CASSILTGNQPQHF	TGTGCCAGTAGTATATTGACAGGCAATCAGCCCCAGCATTTT
17	TRBV18	TRBJ2-6	few	TRBD1	CASSAGTGGSGANVLTF	TGTGCCAGCTCAGCGGGGACAGGGGGCTCGGGGGCCAACGTCCTGACTTTC
15	TRBV12-3/TRBV12-4	TRBJ2-1	few	TRBD1	CASSRPGTGSNEQFF	TGTGCCAGCAGCCGTCCCGGGACAGGGAGCAATGAGCAGTTCTTC
17	TRBV7-9	TRBJ1-3	.	.	CASSFYKGPPSGNTIYF	TGTGCCAGCAGCTTTTATAAGGGGCCCCCCTCTGGAAACACCATATATTTT